Listed here are 9 T cell receptor beta chains from one sample, sequenced in a study of blood T cell repertoires in COVID-19. Measured with immunoSEQ multiplex PCR; TCRdb has only the in-frame clones, and not every one. The top ten hold about 5.1% of the sample, which has about 220,000 clones, approximately 81% seen once. The sequencing sample was made of peripheral blood. Receptors originate from a woman aged 55 to 70 who had recovered from COVID-19.

Only one count was recorded for this clone. The CDR3 region has the DNA TGTGCCAGCATTCCTAGCGGGGGCCGCATCGAGCAGTTCTTC. This codes for CASIPSGGRIEQFF. The chain recombines TRBV2 with TRBJ2-1, with TRBD2 identical over 10 bases. Germline CDR1 SNHLY, CDR2 FYNNEI. Trimming removed 7 bases from V and 10 bases from J; junction bases left unmatched: 10. This CDR3 region has 14 residues.

The chain has TRBV19 and TRBJ1-5; 8 nucleotides line up with TRBD1. Losses at the gene ends were 1 base for V and 6 bases for J; bases not matched to a gene: 8. Germline loops: CDR1 LNHDA, CDR2 SQIVND (reference sequence). The CDR3 length is 16 residues. CDR3 amino acids: CASSIGTGWATQPQHF. In DNA form, the CDR3 reads TGTGCCAGTAGTATAGGGACAGGGTGGGCTACTCAGCCCCAGCATTTT.

J is TRBJ1-1 and V is TRBV5-1; 8 positions agree with TRBD1. Germline V lookup: CDR1 SGHRS, CDR2 YFSETQ. The CDR3 extends over 13 amino acids. The junction had 8 bases not matched to a gene; V was cut back by 4 bases and J by 9 bases. Here the CDR3 DNA reads TGCGCCAGCAGCGTAGGACGGACAGGGCAAGCTTTCTTT. Encoded protein: CASSVGRTGQAFF.

This clone has just one count. The chain carries TRBV6-5 and TRBJ1-1, with 7 positions matching TRBD1. Germline V lookup: CDR1 MNHEY, CDR2 SVGAGI. The CDR3 covers 15 residues. V lost 5 bases to trimming and J lost 1 base; unmatched junction nucleotides: 7. The CDR3 DNA reads as TGTGCCAGCAGTCGAAACGCAGGGGGGAACACTGAAGCTTTCTTT. It encodes CASSRNAGGNTEAFF.

This chain joins TRBV13 and TRBJ1-1, with D unresolved. The CDR3 loop spans 11 amino acids. V lost 4 bases to trimming and J lost 4 bases, with 4 bases between them. CDR1 is PRHDT and CDR2 is FYEKMQ in the germline V gene (reference sequence). In nucleotides, the CDR3 is TGTGCCAGCAGCTATCGCACTGAAGCTTTCTTT. Amino acid sequence: CASSYRTEAFF.

CDR3 DNA sequence: TGTGCCAGCAGTAGGGGGCAGGGTGGACATGAGCAGTTCTTC. It is translated as CASSRGQGGHEQFF. The chain has TRBV27 and TRBJ2-1, with 7 bases lining up with TRBD1. Germline lookup yields CDR1 MNHEY and CDR2 SMNVEV (reference sequence). J gave up 8 bases and V 5 bases, and 9 bases lay outside the gene matches. The CDR3 extends over 14 amino acids.

The CDR3 loop is CASRDGSSGNTIYF. The CDR3 coding sequence is TGCGCCAGCCGGGACGGGAGCTCTGGAAACACCATATATTTT. The V and J genes are TRBV5-1 and TRBJ1-3; D is possibly TRBD1 (5 bases). The CDR3 consists of 14 residues. V was pared by 7 bases and J by 0 bases, with 11 bases between. Germline assignment: CDR1 SGHRS and CDR2 YFSETQ.

This chain connects TRBV3-1 (or the pseudogene TRBV3-2) to TRBJ1-2, with D unresolved. Trimming left V 4 bases short and J 3 bases short, with 15 bases between. Germline-derived CDR1 and CDR2 are LGHDT and YNNKEL (reference sequence). The CDR3 totals 15 residues. CDR3 in amino acids: CASSPPGEGYYGYTF. The DNA of the CDR3 is TGTGCCAGCAGCCCCCCTGGGGAGGGCTACTATGGCTACACCTTC.

V is TRBV7-2 and J is TRBJ1-4, with D uncertain. Deletions cut 0 bases from V and 8 bases from J, with 13 bases between. The germline V gene has CDR1 SGHTA and CDR2 FQGNSA. The CDR3 consists of 15 residues. The CDR3 nucleotides are TGTGCCAGCAGCTTAGCTAGGAGGGTGGGGGAAAAACTGTTTTTT. This translates into CASSLARRVGEKLFF. The full variable domain, its missing parts supplied by reference TRBV7-2 and TRBJ1-4, is GAGVSQSPSNKVTEKGKDVELRCDPISGHTALYWYRQSLGQGLEFLIYFQGNSAPDKSGLPSDRFSAERTGGSVSTLTIQRTQQEDSAVYLCASSLARRVGEKLFFGSGTQLSVL.